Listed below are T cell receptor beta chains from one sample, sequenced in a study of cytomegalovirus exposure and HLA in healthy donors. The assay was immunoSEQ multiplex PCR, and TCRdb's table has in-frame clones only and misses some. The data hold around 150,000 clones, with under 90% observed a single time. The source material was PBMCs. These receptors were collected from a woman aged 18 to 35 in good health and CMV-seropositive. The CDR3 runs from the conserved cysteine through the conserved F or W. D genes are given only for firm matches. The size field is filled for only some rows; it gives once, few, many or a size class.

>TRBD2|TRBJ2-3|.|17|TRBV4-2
TGTGCCAGCAGCCAAGATATACTAGCGGTCAACACAGATACGCAGTATTTT
CASSQDILAVNTDTQYF
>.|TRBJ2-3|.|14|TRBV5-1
TGCGCCAGCAGTCACGGTCTTGGCACAGATACGCAGTATTTT
CASSHGLGTDTQYF
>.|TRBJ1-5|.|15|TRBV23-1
TGCGCCAGCAGTCATTCCCAGGGCGGCAATCAGCCCCAGCATTTT
CASSHSQGGNQPQHF
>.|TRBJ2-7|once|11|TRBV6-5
TGTGCCAGCGGAGAGATTTACGAGCAGTACTTC
CASGEIYEQYF
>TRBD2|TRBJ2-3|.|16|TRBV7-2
TGTGCCAGCCGCAAGACTAGCGGGATTAGCACAGATACGCAGTATTTT
CASRKTSGISTDTQYF
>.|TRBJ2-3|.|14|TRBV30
TGTGCCTGGAAAAGGAGGTGGGGCACAGATACGCAGTATTTT
CAWKRRWGTDTQYF
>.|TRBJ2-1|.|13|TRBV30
TGTGCCTGGAGTTGGGGGGGGCGAAATGAGCAGTTCTTC
CAWSWGGRNEQFF
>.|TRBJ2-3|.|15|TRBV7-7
TGTGCTAGCAGCTTAGACAGTGCCACTACAGATACGCAGTATTTT
CASSLDSATTDTQYF
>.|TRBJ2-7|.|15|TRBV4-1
TGCGCCAGCAGCCTGGGGAGGACTTATCTCTACGAGCAGTACTTC
CASSLGRTYLYEQYF
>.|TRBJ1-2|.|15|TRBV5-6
TGTGCCAGCAGCTTGGGGACATTGGCTCACTATGGCTACACCTTC
CASSLGTLAHYGYTF
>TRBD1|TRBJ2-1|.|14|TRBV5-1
TGCGCCAGCAGCCCCGGGACAGGATACAATGAGCAGTTCTTC
CASSPGTGYNEQFF
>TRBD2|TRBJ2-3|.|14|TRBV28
TGTGCCAGCCAAGAAGCGGGAACCACAGATACGCAGTATTTT
CASQEAGTTDTQYF
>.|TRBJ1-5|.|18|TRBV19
TGTGCCAGTAGCCCACGTCCAGGGGTCGGTTTCTCCGGTCAGCCCCAGCATTTT
CASSPRPGVGFSGQPQHF
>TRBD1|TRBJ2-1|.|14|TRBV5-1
TGCGCCAGCAGCTTGGTATCGGACAGGGATGAGCAGTTCTTC
CASSLVSDRDEQFF
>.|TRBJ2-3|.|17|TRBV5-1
TGCGCCAGCAGCCTCCTCCTCGGAGGGAGGAGCACAGATACGCAGTATTTT
CASSLLLGGRSTDTQYF
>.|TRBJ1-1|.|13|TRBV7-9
TGTGCCAGCAGCCCCCAAGGGGTCACTGAAGCTTTCTTT
CASSPQGVTEAFF
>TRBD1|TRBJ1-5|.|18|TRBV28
TGTGCCAGCAGGTCGGGGACAGGGGGCTCTAATAGCAATCAGCCCCAGCATTTT
CASRSGTGGSNSNQPQHF
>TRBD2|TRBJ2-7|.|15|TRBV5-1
TGCGCCAGCAGCCAAATACTAGCGGGAGTCTCCGAGCAGTACTTC
CASSQILAGVSEQYF
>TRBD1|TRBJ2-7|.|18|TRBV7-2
TGTGCCAGCAGCTTATCTCGGCGAAAGACAGGGGGCTTGGACGAGCAGTACTTC
CASSLSRRKTGGLDEQYF
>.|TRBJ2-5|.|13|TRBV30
TGTGCCTGGAGTGTACCGGGCCAAGAGACCCAGTACTTC
CAWSVPGQETQYF
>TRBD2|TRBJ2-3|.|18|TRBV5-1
TGCGCCAGCAGCTTGAGTCTAGCGGGAGAGGGTGTGTTAGATACGCAGTATTTT
CASSLSLAGEGVLDTQYF
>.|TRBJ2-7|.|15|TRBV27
TGTGCCAGCGGCGACTCGGGACTCAGCACGTACGAGCAGTACTTC
CASGDSGLSTYEQYF
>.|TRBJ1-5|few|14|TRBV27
TGTGCCAGCAGTTTGGGGGCAGCAAATCAGCCCCAGCATTTT
CASSLGAANQPQHF
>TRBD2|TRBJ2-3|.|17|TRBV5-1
TGCGCCAGCAGCTTGCGGATCGCGGGAGTTTTCACAGATACGCAGTATTTT
CASSLRIAGVFTDTQYF
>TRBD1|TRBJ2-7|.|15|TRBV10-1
TGCGCCAGCAGTGAGTCTGGGGACAGAGCCTACGAGCAGTACTTC
CASSESGDRAYEQYF
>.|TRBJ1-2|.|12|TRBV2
TGTGCCAGCCATAGCGAGACATTATTCTACACCTTC
CASHSETLFYTF
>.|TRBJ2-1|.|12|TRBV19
TGTGCCAGTATTGGTGAGGTCTCTGAGCAGTTCTTC
CASIGEVSEQFF
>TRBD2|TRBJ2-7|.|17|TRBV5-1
TGCGCCAGCAGCCCAGCTGGGGGCGGGAGGACCCCCTACGAGCAGTACTTC
CASSPAGGGRTPYEQYF
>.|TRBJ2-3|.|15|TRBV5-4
TGTGCCAGCAGCTTTGGAACGACTAGCACAGATACGCAGTATTTT
CASSFGTTSTDTQYF
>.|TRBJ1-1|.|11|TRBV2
TGTGCCAGCAGGACAAACACTGAAGCTTTCTTT
CASRTNTEAFF
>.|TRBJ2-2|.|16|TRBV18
TGTGCCAGCTCACCACCGAACTCCTTGAACACCGGGGAGCTGTTTTTT
CASSPPNSLNTGELFF